This TCR beta chain emerged from a study of vaccination effects on CD4 cells after COVID-19. Whole-study findings and limits: Marked clonal contraction was seen late after vaccination (in both infection- and vaccine-induced clones).

Regarding this clone: The antigen is unknown.

From germline, CDR1 is MNHNY and CDR2 SVGAGI (reference sequence). V was trimmed by 5 bases and J by 7 bases, leaving 23 bases between them. The CDR3 length is 17 residues. Following culture for around 10 days, CD4+ T cells were isolated. Each participant was given two doses of one vaccine (BNT162b2 or mRNA-1273). Repertoires were generated with immunoSEQ multiplex PCR, while TCRdb's copy carries only in-frame clones and drops some. The data show approximately 60,000 clones, approximately 80% seen once. V usage is TRBV6-6 and J usage is TRBJ2-2; D is perhaps TRBD2 (7 bases). Material: CD4+ T cells from PBMCs cultured without peptide, obtained after COVID-19 vaccination. This receptor was taken from a human donor who received a COVID-19 vaccine. CDR3 DNA: TGTGCCAGCAGTCGGCTCCCGGGGGGCGGGGTAGTCGGGGAGCTGTTTTTT. Protein: CASSRLPGGGVVGELFF.